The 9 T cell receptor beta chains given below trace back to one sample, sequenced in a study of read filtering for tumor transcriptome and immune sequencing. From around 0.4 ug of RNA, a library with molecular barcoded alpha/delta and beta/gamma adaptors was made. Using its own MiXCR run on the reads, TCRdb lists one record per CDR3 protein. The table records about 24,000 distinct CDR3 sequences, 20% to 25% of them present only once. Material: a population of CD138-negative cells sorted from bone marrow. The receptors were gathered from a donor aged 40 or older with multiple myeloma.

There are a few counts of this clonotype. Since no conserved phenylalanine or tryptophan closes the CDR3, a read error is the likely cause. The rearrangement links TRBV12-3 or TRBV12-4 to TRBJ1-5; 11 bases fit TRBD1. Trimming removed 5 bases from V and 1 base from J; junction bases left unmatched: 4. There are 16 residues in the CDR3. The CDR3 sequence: CASSPGQGASNQPQHL. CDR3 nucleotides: TGTGCCAGCAGTCCTGGACAGGGGGCGAGCAATCAGCCCCAGCATCTT.

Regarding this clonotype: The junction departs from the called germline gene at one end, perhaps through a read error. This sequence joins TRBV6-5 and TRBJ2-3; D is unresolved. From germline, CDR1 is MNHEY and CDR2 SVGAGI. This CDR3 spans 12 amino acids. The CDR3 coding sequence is TGTGCCAGCAGTGACTCCACAGATACGCAGTATTTT. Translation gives CASSDSTDTQYF.

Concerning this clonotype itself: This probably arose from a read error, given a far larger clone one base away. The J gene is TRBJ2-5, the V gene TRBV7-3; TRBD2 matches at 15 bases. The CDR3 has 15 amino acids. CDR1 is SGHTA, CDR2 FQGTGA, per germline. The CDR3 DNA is TGTGCCGGCAGCCAGAGGACTAGCGGGGGGGGGACCCAGTACTTC. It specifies CAGSQRTSGGGTQYF.

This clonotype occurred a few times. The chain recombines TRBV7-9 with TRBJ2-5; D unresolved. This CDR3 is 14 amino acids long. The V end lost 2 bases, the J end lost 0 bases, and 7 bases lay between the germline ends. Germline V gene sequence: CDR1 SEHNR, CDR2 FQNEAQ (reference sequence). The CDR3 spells CASSLIQYQETQYF. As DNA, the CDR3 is TGTGCCAGCAGCTTAATTCAGTACCAAGAGACCCAGTACTTC.

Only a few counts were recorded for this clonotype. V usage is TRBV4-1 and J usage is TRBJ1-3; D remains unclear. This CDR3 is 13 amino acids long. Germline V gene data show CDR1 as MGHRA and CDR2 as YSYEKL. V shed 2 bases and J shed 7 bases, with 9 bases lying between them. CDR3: CASSQTRGNTIYF. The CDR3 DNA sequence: TGCGCCAGCAGCCAAACGCGAGGGAACACCATATATTTT.

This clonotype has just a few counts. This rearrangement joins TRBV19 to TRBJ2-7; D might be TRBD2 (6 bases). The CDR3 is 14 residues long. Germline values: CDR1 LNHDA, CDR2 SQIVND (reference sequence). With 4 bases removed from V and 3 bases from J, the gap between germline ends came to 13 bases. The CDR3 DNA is TGTGCCAGTAGTACGGGACTTACGAACTACGAGCAGTACTTC. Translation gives CASSTGLTNYEQYF.

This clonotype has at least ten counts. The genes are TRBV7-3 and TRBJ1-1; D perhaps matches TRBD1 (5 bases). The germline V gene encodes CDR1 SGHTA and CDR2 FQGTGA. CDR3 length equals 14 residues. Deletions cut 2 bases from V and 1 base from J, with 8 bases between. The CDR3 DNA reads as TGTGCCAGCAGCTTACAAGGGGCGAACACTGAAGCTTTCTTT. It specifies CASSLQGANTEAFF. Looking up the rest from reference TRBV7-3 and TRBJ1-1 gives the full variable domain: GAGVSQTPSNKVTEKGKYVELRCDPISGHTALYWYRQSLGQGPEFLIYFQGTGAADDSGLPNDRFFAVRPEGSVSTLKIQRTERGDSAVYLCASSLQGANTEAFFGQGTRLTVV.

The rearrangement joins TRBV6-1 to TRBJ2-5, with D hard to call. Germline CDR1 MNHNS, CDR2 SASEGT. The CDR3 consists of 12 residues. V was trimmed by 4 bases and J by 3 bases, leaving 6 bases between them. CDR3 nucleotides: TGTGCCAGCAGTGGGGTTGAAGAGACCCAGTACTTC. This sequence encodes CASSGVEETQYF.

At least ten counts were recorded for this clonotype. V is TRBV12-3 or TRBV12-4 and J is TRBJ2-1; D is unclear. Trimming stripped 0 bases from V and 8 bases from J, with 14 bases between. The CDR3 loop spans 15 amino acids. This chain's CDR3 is CASSLARRIEYEQFF. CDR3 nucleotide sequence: TGTGCCAGCAGTTTAGCGCGACGGATTGAATATGAGCAGTTCTTC.